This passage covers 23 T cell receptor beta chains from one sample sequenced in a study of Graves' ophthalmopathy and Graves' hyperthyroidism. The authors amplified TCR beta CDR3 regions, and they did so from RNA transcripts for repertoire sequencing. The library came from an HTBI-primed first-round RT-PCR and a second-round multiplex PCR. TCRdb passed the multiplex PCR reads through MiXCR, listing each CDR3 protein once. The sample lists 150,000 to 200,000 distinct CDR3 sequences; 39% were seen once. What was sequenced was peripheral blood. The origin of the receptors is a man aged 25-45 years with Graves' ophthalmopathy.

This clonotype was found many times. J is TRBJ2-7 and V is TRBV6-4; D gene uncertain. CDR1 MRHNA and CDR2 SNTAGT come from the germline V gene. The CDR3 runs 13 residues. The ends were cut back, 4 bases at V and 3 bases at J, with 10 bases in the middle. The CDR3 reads CASSGQENYEQYF. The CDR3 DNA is TGTGCCAGCAGTGGCCAAGAAAACTACGAGCAGTACTTC.

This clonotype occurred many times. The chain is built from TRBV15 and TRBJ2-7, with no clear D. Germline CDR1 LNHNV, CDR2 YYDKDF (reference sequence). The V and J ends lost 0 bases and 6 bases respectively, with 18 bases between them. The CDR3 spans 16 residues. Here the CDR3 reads CATSRERLGPLSEQYF. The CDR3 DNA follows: TGTGCCACCAGCAGAGAACGGCTAGGGCCCCTCTCCGAGCAGTACTTC.

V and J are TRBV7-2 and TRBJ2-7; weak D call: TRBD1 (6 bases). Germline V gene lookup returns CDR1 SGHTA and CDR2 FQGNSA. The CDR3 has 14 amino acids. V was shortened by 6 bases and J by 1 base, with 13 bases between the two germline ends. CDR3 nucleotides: TGTGCCAGCAGTCGACAGGTTGGGTCCTACGAGCAGTACTTC. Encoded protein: CASSRQVGSYEQYF. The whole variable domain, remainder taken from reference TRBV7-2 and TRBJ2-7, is GAGVSQSPSNKVTEKGKDVELRCDPISGHTALYWYRQSLGQGLEFLIYFQGNSAPDKSGLPSDRFSAERTGGSVSTLTIQRTQQEDSAVYLCASSRQVGSYEQYFGPGTRLTVT.

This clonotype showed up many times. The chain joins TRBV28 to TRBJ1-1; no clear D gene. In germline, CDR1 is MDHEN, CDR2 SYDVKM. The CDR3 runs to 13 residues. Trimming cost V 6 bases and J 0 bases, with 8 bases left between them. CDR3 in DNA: TGTGCCAGCAGCCAATACATGAACACTGAAGCTTTCTTT. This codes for CASSQYMNTEAFF. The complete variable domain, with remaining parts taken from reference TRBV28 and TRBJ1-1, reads DVKVTQSSRYLVKRTGEKVFLECVQDMDHENMFWYRQDPGLGLRLIYFSYDVKMKEKGDIPEGYSVSREKKERFSLILESASTNQTSMYLCASSQYMNTEAFFGQGTRLTVV.

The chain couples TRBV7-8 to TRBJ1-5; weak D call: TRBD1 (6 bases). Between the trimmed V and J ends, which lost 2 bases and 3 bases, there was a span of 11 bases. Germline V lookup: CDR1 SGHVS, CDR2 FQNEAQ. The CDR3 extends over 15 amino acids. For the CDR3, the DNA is TGTGCCAGCAGCTTATGGGGGGGGCTCAATCAGCCCCAGCATTTT. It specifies CASSLWGGLNQPQHF. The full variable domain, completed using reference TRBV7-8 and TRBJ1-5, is GAGVSQSPRYKVAKRGQDVALRCDPISGHVSLFWYQQALGQGPEFLTYFQNEAQLDKSGLPSDRFFAERPEGSVSTLKIQRTQQEDSAVYLCASSLWGGLNQPQHFGDGTRLSIL.

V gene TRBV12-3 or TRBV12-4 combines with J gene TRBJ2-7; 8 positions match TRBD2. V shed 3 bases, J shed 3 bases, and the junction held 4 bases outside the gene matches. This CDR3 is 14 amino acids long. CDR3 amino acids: CASSFYGRDYEQYF. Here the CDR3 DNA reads TGTGCCAGCAGTTTCTACGGGAGGGACTACGAGCAGTACTTC.

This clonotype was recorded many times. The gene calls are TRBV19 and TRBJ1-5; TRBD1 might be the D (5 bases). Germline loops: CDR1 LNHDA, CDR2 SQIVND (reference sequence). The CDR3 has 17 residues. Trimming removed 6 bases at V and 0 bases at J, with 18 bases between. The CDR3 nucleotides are TGTGCCAGTAGATTGGGAGGGGCCGGCAATAGCAATCAGCCCCAGCATTTT. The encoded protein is CASRLGGAGNSNQPQHF.

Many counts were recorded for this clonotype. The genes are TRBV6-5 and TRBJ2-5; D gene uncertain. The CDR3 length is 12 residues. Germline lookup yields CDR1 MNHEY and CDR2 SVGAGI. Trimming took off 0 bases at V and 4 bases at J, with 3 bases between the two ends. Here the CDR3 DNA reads TGTGCCAGCAGTTACTCGAGAGAGACCCAGTACTTC. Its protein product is CASSYSRETQYF.

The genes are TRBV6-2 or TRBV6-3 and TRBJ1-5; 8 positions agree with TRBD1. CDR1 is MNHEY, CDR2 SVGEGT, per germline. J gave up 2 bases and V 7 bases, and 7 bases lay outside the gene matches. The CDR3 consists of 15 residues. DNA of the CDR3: TGTGCCAGCATCTCCGGGACAGGAGGCAATCAGCCCCAGCATTTT. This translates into CASISGTGGNQPQHF.

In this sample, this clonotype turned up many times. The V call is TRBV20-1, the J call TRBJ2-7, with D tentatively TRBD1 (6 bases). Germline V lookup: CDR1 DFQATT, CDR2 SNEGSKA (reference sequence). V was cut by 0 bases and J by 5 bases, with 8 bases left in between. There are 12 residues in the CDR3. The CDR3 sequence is CSAREQGHEQYF. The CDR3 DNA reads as TGCAGTGCTAGAGAACAGGGCCACGAGCAGTACTTC.

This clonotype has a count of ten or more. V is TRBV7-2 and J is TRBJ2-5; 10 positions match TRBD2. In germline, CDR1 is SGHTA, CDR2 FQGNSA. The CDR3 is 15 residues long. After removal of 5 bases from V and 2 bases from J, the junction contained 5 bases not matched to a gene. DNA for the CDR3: TGTGCCAGCAGCGCGCGGACTAGCGGTCAAGAGACCCAGTACTTC. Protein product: CASSARTSGQETQYF.

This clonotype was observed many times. CDR3 loop: CSATRQGDNYGYTF. As DNA, the CDR3 is TGCAGTGCTACCAGACAGGGCGATAACTATGGCTACACCTTC. The gene calls are TRBV20-1 and TRBJ1-2, with 7 positions matching TRBD1. The J segment lost 1 base and the V segment lost 4 bases, leaving 6 bases of the junction unmatched. Germline V lookup: CDR1 DFQATT, CDR2 SNEGSKA (reference sequence). CDR3 length: 14 amino acids.

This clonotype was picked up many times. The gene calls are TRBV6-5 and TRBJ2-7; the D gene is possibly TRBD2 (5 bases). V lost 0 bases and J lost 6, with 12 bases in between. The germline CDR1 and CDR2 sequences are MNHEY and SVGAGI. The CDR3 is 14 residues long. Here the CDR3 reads CASSYSEAGFEQYF. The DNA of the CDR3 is TGTGCCAGCAGTTACTCGGAGGCAGGATTCGAGCAGTACTTC.

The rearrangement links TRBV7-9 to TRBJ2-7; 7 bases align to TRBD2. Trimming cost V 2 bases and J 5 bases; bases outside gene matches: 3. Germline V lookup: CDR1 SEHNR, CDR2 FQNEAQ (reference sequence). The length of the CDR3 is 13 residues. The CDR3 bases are TGTGCCAGCAGCTTAAGTGGGAGGGACGAGCAGTACTTC. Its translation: CASSLSGRDEQYF.

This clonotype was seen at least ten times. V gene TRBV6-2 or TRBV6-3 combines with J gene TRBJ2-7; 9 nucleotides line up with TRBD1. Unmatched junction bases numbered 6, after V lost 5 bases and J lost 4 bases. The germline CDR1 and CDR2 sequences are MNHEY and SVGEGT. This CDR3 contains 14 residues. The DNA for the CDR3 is TGTGCCAGCAGTCGCGGACAGGGGCTGTACGAGCAGTACTTC. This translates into CASSRGQGLYEQYF.

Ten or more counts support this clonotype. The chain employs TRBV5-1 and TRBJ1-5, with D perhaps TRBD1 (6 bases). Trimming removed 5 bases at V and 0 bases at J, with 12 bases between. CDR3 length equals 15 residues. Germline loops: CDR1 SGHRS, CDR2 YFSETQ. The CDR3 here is CASRGTPDSNQPQHF. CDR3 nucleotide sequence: TGCGCCAGCAGGGGGACACCTGATAGCAATCAGCCCCAGCATTTT.

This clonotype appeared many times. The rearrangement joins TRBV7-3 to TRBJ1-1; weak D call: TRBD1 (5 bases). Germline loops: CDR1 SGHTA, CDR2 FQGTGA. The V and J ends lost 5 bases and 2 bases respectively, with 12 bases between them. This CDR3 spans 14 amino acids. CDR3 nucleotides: TGTGCCAGCAGCCCGCAGGGTGAAAACACTGAAGCTTTCTTT. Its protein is CASSPQGENTEAFF.

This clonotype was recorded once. CDR3 bases: TGTGCCATCAGTGAAAGAGGGGGTGAAGAGACCCAGTACTTC. Residues: CAISERGGEETQYF. This chain joins TRBV10-3 and TRBJ2-5, with D maybe TRBD1 (6 bases). Trimming cost V 3 bases and J 3 bases, with 11 bases left between them. This CDR3 is 14 amino acids long. Per germline, CDR1 ENHRY and CDR2 SYGVKD.

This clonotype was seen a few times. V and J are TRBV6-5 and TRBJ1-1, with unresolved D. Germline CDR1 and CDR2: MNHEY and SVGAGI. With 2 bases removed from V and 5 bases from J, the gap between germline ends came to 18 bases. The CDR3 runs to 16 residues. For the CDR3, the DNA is TGTGCCAGCAGTTACGGGTGGACCGCAATTAGAACTGAAGCTTTCTTT. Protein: CASSYGWTAIRTEAFF.

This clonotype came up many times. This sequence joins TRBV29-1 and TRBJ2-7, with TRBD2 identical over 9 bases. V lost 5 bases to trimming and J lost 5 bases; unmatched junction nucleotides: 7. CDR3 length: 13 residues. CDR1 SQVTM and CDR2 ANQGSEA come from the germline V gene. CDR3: CSVRRLAENEQYF. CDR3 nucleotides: TGCAGCGTTAGGAGACTAGCGGAAAACGAGCAGTACTTC.

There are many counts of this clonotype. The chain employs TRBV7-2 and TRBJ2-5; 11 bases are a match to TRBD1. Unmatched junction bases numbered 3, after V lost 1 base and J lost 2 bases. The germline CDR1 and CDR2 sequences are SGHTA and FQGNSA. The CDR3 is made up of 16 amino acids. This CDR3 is CASSLGTGGWQETQYF. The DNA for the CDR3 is TGTGCCAGCAGCTTAGGGACAGGGGGCTGGCAAGAGACCCAGTACTTC.

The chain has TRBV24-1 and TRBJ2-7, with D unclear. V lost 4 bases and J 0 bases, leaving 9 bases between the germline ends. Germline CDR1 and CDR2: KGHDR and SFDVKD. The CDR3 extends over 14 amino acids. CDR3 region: CATSDADSSYEQYF. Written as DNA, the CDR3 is TGTGCCACCAGTGACGCAGACTCCTCCTACGAGCAGTACTTC.

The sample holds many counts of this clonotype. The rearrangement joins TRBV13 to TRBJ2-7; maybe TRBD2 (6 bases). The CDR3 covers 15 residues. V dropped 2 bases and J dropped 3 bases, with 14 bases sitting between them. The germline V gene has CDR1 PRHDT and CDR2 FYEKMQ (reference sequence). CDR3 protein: CASSLLSSADYEQYF. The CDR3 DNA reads TGTGCCAGCAGCTTATTGTCTAGCGCCGACTACGAGCAGTACTTC.